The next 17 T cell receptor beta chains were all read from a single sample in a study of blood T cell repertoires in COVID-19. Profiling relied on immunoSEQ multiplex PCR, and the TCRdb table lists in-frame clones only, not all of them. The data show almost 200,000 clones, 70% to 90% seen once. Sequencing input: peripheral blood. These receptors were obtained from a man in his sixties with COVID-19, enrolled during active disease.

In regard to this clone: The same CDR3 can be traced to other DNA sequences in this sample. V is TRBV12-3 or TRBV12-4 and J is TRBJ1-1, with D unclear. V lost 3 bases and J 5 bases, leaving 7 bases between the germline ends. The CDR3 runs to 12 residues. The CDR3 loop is CASSFGRTEAFF. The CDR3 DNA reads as TGTGCCAGCAGTTTTGGGAGGACTGAAGCTTTCTTT.

CDR3 sequence (DNA): TGTGCCAGCAGCGCAACCGGTCAGGGAGGGTACGAGCAGTACTTC. As protein: CASSATGQGGYEQYF. The chain recombines TRBV7-6 with TRBJ2-7; TRBD2 matches 7 bases. V trimming: 5 bases; J trimming: 4 bases; junction bases outside the gene matches: 11. The CDR3 is made up of 15 amino acids. Germline CDR1 reads SGHVS; CDR2 reads FNYEAQ. The full variable domain, completed using reference TRBV7-6 and TRBJ2-7, is GAGVSQSPRYKVTKRGQDVALRCDPISGHVSLYWYRQALGQGPEFLTYFNYEAQQDKSGLPNDRFSAERPEGSISTLTIQRTEQRDSAMYRCASSATGQGGYEQYFGPGTRLTVT.

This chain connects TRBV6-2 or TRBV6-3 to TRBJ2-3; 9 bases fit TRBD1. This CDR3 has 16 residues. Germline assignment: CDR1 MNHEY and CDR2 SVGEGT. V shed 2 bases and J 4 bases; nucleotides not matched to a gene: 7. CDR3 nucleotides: TGTGCCAGCAGTTACGTGACAGGGGGGGTCTCAGATACGCAGTATTTT. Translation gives CASSYVTGGVSDTQYF.

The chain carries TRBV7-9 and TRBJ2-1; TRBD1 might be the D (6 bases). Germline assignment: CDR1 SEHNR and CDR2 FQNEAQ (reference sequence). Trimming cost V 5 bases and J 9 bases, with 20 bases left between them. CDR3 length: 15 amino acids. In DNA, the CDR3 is TGTGCCAGCAGCCCAGGGGCAGTGAGGGGTAGTGAGCAGTTCTTC. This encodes CASSPGAVRGSEQFF.

This CDR3 is CGNRGWDSPTKGYGYTF. CDR3 sequence (DNA): TGTGGCAACAGAGGCTGGGACTCACCCACGAAGGGCTATGGCTACACCTTC. The rearrangement joins TRBV2 to TRBJ1-2, with D perhaps TRBD1 (5 bases). The CDR3 extends over 17 amino acids. Germline V gives CDR1 SNHLY, CDR2 FYNNEI. The full variable domain, rest sourced from reference TRBV2 and TRBJ1-2, is EPEVTQTPSHQVTQMGQEVILRCVPISNHLYFYWYRQILGQKVEFLVSFYNNEISEKSEIFDDQFSVERPDGSNFTLKIRSTKLEDSAMYFCGNRGWDSPTKGYGYTFGSGTRLTVV.

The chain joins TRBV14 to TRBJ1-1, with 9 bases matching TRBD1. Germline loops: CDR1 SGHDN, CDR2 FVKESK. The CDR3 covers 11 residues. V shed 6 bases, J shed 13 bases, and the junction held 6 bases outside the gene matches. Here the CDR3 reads CASRWDREVFF. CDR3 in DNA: TGTGCCAGCAGATGGGACAGGGAGGTTTTCTTT.

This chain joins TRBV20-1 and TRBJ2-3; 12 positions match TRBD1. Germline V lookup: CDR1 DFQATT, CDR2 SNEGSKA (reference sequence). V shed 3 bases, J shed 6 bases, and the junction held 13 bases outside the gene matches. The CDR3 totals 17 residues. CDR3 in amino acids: CSASGDPGQGAGDTQYF. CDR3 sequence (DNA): TGCAGTGCTAGTGGTGATCCGGGACAGGGGGCCGGGGATACGCAGTATTTT.

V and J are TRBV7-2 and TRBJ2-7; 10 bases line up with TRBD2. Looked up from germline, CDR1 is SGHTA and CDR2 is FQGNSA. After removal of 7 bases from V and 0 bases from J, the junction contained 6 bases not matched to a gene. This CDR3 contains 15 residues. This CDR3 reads CASKLGLAYSYEQYF. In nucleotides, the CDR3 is TGTGCCAGCAAACTGGGACTAGCGTACTCCTACGAGCAGTACTTC. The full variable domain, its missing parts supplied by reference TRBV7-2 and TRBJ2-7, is GAGVSQSPSNKVTEKGKDVELRCDPISGHTALYWYRQSLGQGLEFLIYFQGNSAPDKSGLPSDRFSAERTGGSVSTLTIQRTQQEDSAVYLCASKLGLAYSYEQYFGPGTRLTVT.

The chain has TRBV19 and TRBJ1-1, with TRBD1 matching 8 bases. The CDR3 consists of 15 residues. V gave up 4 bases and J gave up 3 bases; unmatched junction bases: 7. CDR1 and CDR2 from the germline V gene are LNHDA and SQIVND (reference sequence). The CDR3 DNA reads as TGTGCCAGTAGTAGAAGGACAGGGCCGTACACTGAAGCTTTCTTT. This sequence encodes CASSRRTGPYTEAFF.

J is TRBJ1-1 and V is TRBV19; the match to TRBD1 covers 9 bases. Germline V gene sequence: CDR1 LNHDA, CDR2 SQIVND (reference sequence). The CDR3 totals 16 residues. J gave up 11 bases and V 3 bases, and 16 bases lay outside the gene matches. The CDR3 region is CASSMGQGLGGPEAFF. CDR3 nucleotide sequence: TGTGCCAGTAGTATGGGACAGGGCCTCGGGGGACCCGAGGCTTTCTTT.

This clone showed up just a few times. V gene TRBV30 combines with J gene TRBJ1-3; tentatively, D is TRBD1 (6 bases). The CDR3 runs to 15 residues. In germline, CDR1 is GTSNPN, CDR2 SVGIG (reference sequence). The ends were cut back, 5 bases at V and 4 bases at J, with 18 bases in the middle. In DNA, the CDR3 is TGTGCCTGGGCTCCCTCCGGGACATTGGGAAACACCATATATTTT. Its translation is CAWAPSGTLGNTIYF.

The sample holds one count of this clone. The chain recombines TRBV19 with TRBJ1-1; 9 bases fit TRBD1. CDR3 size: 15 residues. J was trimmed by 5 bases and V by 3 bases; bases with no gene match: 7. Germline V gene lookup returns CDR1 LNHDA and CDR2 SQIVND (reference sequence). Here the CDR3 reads CASSIFGTGLTEAFF. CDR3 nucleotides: TGTGCCAGTAGTATTTTTGGGACAGGGCTGACTGAAGCTTTCTTT.

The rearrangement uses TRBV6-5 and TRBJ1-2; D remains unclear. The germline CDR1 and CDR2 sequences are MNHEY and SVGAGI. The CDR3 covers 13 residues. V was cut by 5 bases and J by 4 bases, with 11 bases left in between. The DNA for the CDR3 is TGTGCCAGCAGTCTGAGGGCAGCCTATGGCTACACCTTC. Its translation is CASSLRAAYGYTF.

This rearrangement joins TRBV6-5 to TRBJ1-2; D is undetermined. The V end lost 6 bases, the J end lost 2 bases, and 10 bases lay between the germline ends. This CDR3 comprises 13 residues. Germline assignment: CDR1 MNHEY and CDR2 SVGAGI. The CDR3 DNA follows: TGTGCCAGCAGGCTGGGAGTAAACTATGGCTACACCTTC. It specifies CASRLGVNYGYTF.

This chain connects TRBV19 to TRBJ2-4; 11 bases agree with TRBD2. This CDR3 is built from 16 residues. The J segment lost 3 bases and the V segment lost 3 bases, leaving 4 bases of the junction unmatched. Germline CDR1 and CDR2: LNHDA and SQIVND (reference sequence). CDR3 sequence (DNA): TGTGCCAGTAGTATTAGCGGGAGGGCCGACAAAAACATTCAGTACTTC. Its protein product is CASSISGRADKNIQYF.

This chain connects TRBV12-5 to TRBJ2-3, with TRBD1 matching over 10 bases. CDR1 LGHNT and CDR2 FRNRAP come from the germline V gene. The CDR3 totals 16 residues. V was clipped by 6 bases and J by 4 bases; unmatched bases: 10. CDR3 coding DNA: TGTGCTAGTGGAGAACGACAGGGGGCTGGCGCAGATACGCAGTATTTT. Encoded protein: CASGERQGAGADTQYF.

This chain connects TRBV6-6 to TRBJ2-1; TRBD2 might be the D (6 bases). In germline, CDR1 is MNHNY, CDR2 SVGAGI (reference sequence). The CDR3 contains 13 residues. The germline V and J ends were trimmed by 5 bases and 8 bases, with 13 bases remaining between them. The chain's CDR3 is CASSRLGMDEQFF. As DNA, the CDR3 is TGTGCCAGCAGTAGACTAGGGATGGATGAGCAGTTCTTC.